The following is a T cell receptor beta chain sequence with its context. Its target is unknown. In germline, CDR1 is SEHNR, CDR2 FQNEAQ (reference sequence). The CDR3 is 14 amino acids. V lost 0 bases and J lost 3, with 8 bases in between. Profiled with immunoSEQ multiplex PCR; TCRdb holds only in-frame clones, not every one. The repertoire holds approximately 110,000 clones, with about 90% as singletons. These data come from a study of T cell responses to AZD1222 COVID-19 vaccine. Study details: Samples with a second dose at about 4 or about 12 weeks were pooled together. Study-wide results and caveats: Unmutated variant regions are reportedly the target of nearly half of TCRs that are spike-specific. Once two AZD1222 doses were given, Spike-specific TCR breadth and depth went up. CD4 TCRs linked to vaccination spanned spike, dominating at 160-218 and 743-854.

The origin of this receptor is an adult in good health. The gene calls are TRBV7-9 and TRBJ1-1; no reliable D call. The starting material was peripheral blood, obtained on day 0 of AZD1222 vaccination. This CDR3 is CASSLAARDTEAFF. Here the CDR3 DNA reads TGTGCCAGCAGCTTAGCGGCCCGAGACACTGAAGCTTTCTTT.